One and the same sample provided the 5 T cell receptor beta chains below, sequenced in a study of cytomegalovirus exposure and HLA in healthy donors. The study ran its PCR with 60 Vbeta and 13 Jbeta primers. Data came from immunoSEQ multiplex PCR; TCRdb stores just in-frame clones and leaves some out. In the table there are some 130,000 clones, 78% of which are singletons. The sequencing sample was made of PBMCs. The receptors shown here come from a female donor in good health and CMV-seronegative.

The CDR3 nucleotides are TGTGCCAGCAGTTTAGGGGTAGCGGGAGGACTCACAGATACGCAGTATTTT. Translated, it gives CASSLGVAGGLTDTQYF. The rearrangement links TRBV28 to TRBJ2-3; 10 bases match TRBD2. Trimming cost V 2 bases and J 2 bases; bases outside gene matches: 7. The CDR3 has 17 amino acids. Germline CDR1 is MDHEN and CDR2 is SYDVKM.

V gene TRBV28 combines with J gene TRBJ1-5; weak D call: TRBD1 (5 bases). Between the trimmed V and J ends, which lost 7 bases and 0 bases, there was a span of 13 bases. CDR1 and CDR2 from the germline V gene are MDHEN and SYDVKM. The CDR3 has 15 amino acids. This chain's CDR3 is CASIRGVDSNQPQHF. CDR3 bases: TGTGCCAGCATCCGGGGGGTGGATAGCAATCAGCCCCAGCATTTT.

This chain uses TRBV19 with TRBJ2-3, with TRBD1 matching 10 bases. Per the germline V gene, CDR1 is LNHDA and CDR2 is SQIVND (reference sequence). V trimming: 5 bases; J trimming: 4 bases; junction bases outside the gene matches: 3. CDR3 length equals 14 residues. CDR3 loop: CASSWGQGPDTQYF. CDR3 nucleotides: TGTGCCAGTAGTTGGGGACAGGGGCCAGATACGCAGTATTTT.

The V and J genes are TRBV28 and TRBJ2-7; 9 nucleotides line up with TRBD1. CDR1 and CDR2 from the germline V gene are MDHEN and SYDVKM. The CDR3 has 16 residues. The V gene end was trimmed by 5 bases and the J gene end by 4 bases; junction bases not matched to a gene: 12. CDR3 DNA: TGTGCCAGCAGTGCTTCCCGGGACAGGGAGGTATACGAGCAGTACTTC. This translates into CASSASRDREVYEQYF.

This rearrangement joins TRBV5-1 to TRBJ2-2, with D tentatively TRBD2 (5 bases). The CDR3 is 14 amino acids. V was trimmed by 4 bases and J by 6 bases, leaving 13 bases between them. Germline loops: CDR1 SGHRS, CDR2 YFSETQ. The CDR3 DNA reads TGCGCCAGCAGCCTCGAGGACTTCGCCGGGGAGCTGTTTTTT. Translating gives CASSLEDFAGELFF. Supplemented by reference TRBV5-1 and TRBJ2-2, the full variable domain reads KAGVTQTPRYLIKTRGQQVTLSCSPISGHRSVSWYQQTPGQGLQFLFEYFSETQRNKGNFPGRFSGRQFSNSRSEMNVSTLELGDSALYLCASSLEDFAGELFFGEGSRLTVL.